This passage covers 26 T cell receptor beta chains from one sample sequenced in a study of T-cell memory formation after mild COVID-19. TCRdb analysed the 5' RACE reads with MiXCR anew, one entry per CDR3 protein. The sample has about 430,000 distinct CDR3 sequences; 15% to 20% are singletons. Specimen: PBMCs or a T cell subset sorted from them (not recorded which). These receptor sequences come from a man younger than 30 who had mild COVID-19 (a few samples of this study predate the infection). Cell type and time point are not known.

There are many counts of this clonotype. The chain has TRBV20-1 and TRBJ2-2; the match to TRBD1 covers 7 bases. Germline CDR1 reads DFQATT; CDR2 reads SNEGSKA (reference sequence). The CDR3 length is 14 residues. The junction had 5 bases not matched to a gene; V was cut back by 0 bases and J by 7 bases. In DNA, the CDR3 is TGCAGTGCTAGAGAAGGACAGGACAGCGGGGAGCTGTTTTTT. It encodes CSAREGQDSGELFF.

In its sample, this clonotype was seen a few times. V and J are TRBV4-3 and TRBJ2-3; TRBD2 agrees at 9 bases. Germline V gene data show CDR1 as LGHNA and CDR2 as YSLEER. The CDR3 sequence is 16 residues long. V shed 0 bases and J 4 bases; nucleotides not matched to a gene: 5. This CDR3 reads CASSQDQRGASDTQYF. The CDR3 bases are TGCGCCAGCAGCCAAGATCAGCGGGGGGCCTCAGATACGCAGTATTTT.

This clonotype occurred a few times. This chain uses TRBV20-1 with TRBJ2-1; D may be TRBD1 or TRBD2 (5 bases each). Trimming took 4 bases from V and 8 from J, leaving 15 bases between them. CDR3 length equals 13 residues. Germline CDR1 reads DFQATT; CDR2 reads SNEGSKA (reference sequence). This CDR3 is CSATRGRRDEQFF. Here the CDR3 DNA reads TGCAGTGCTACACGGGGCAGGAGAGATGAGCAGTTCTTC.

The chain couples TRBV7-6 to TRBJ2-7, with D perhaps matching TRBD1 (8 bases). The CDR3 covers 14 residues. CDR1 is SGHVS and CDR2 is FNYEAQ in the germline V gene. Trimming left V 6 bases short and J 0 bases short, with 12 bases between. CDR3 nucleotides: TGTGCCAGCAGTACAGGGGGGGACTCCTACGAGCAGTACTTC. The encoded protein is CASSTGGDSYEQYF.

This clonotype was recorded a few times. This chain links TRBV7-6 with TRBJ2-1; D is undetermined. The germline V gene encodes CDR1 SGHVS and CDR2 FNYEAQ. Trimming pared 4 bases from V and 8 bases from J, leaving 18 bases between. The CDR3 is made up of 15 amino acids. The CDR3 sequence: CASSSEPLDRYEQFF. Here the CDR3 DNA reads TGTGCCAGCAGCTCGGAACCCCTTGATCGGTATGAGCAGTTCTTC. Full variable domain (remainder filled in from reference TRBV7-6 and TRBJ2-1): GAGVSQSPRYKVTKRGQDVALRCDPISGHVSLYWYRQALGQGPEFLTYFNYEAQQDKSGLPNDRFSAERPEGSISTLTIQRTEQRDSAMYRCASSSEPLDRYEQFFGPGTRLTVL.

Only a few counts were recorded for this clonotype. The chain employs TRBV4-3 and TRBJ2-1, with 9 bases fitting TRBD2. CDR1 and CDR2 (germline): LGHNA, YSLEER. Trimming cost V 3 bases and J 8 bases; bases outside gene matches: 5. This CDR3 contains 14 residues. Here the CDR3 reads CASSQGLAGYEQFF. CDR3 coding DNA: TGCGCCAGCAGCCAGGGGCTAGCGGGGTATGAGCAGTTCTTC.

This clonotype appeared many times. The chain uses TRBV7-6 and TRBJ1-4; D uncertain. Germline V lookup: CDR1 SGHVS, CDR2 FNYEAQ. Between the trimmed V and J ends, which lost 4 bases and 1 base, there was a span of 19 bases. CDR3 length: 18 amino acids. This chain's CDR3 is CASSSVPAGIQTNEKLFF. The CDR3 nucleotides read TGTGCCAGCAGCTCCGTCCCAGCCGGGATCCAAACTAATGAAAAACTGTTTTTT.

A few counts support this clonotype. This chain joins TRBV6-2 or TRBV6-3 and TRBJ2-5; D call uncertain. V was pared by 8 bases and J by 0 bases, with 10 bases between. CDR3 length: 13 residues. The germline V gene has CDR1 MNHEY and CDR2 SVGEGT. This CDR3 reads CASVGQNQETQYF. The CDR3 coding sequence is TGTGCCAGCGTTGGTCAGAACCAAGAGACCCAGTACTTC.

Only a few counts were recorded for this clonotype. The rearrangement joins TRBV3-1 to TRBJ2-7; D may match TRBD1 or TRBD2 (5 bases each). The CDR3 is made up of 17 amino acids. The V end lost 6 bases, the J end lost 4 bases, and 25 bases lay between the germline ends. Per the germline V gene, CDR1 is LGHDT and CDR2 is YNNKEL (reference sequence). The CDR3 loop is CASSQSPLGTADYEQYF. CDR3 DNA sequence: TGTGCCAGCAGTCAGTCACCACTCGGGACGGCAGATTACGAGCAGTACTTC.

This clonotype was seen at least ten times. The chain combines TRBV4-2 with TRBJ2-7; no clear D. Germline V gene lookup returns CDR1 LGHNA and CDR2 YNFKEQ. The CDR3 has 14 residues. V shed 1 base and J shed 2 bases, with 9 bases lying between them. The CDR3 nucleotides read TGTGCCAGCAGCCAAGTGCCGGGCCCCTACGAGCAGTACGTC. Translation: CASSQVPGPYEQYV.

The chain recombines TRBV20-1 with TRBJ1-3, with D possibly TRBD1 on 5 matching bases. CDR1 and CDR2 from the germline V gene are DFQATT and SNEGSKA (reference sequence). This CDR3 is built from 15 residues. Trimming stripped 6 bases from V and 0 bases from J, with 15 bases between. The CDR3 is CSAQTGGSSGNTIYF. The CDR3 nucleotides read TGCAGTGCCCAAACGGGGGGAAGCTCTGGAAACACCATATATTTT.

V and J are TRBV20-1 and TRBJ1-1; TRBD1 aligns across 8 bases. Germline V gene sequence: CDR1 DFQATT, CDR2 SNEGSKA (reference sequence). This CDR3 comprises 13 residues. V lost 6 bases, J lost 5 bases, and 8 bases stayed unmatched. CDR3 sequence (DNA): TGCAGTGCGCGGACAGGGAGAAAGACTGAAGCTTTCTTT. It codes for CSARTGRKTEAFF.

Many counts were recorded for this clonotype. The chain couples TRBV7-2 to TRBJ2-7, with 8 nucleotides matching TRBD2. Losses at the gene ends were 5 bases for V and 5 bases for J; bases not matched to a gene: 8. CDR1 SGHTA and CDR2 FQGNSA come from the germline V gene. This CDR3 region has 14 residues. CDR3 in amino acids: CASSPLGTSNEQYF. In DNA form, the CDR3 reads TGTGCCAGCAGCCCTCTAGGGACTAGTAACGAGCAGTACTTC. Variable domain in full (rest from reference TRBV7-2 and TRBJ2-7): GAGVSQSPSNKVTEKGKDVELRCDPISGHTALYWYRQSLGQGLEFLIYFQGNSAPDKSGLPSDRFSAERTGGSVSTLTIQRTQQEDSAVYLCASSPLGTSNEQYFGPGTRLTVT.

This chain connects TRBV12-3 or TRBV12-4 to TRBJ2-7; possible D gene TRBD2, 7 bases. The CDR3 spans 12 residues. V lost 8 bases to trimming and J lost 5 bases, with 13 bases between them. CDR3 coding DNA: TGTGCCAGCGCCGGGGGGCTAAACGAGCAGTACTTC. This translates into CASAGGLNEQYF.

CDR3 region: CASSLGRDPNSPLHF. CDR3 bases: TGCGCCAGCAGCTTGGGCAGAGACCCAAATTCACCCCTCCACTTT. The V gene is TRBV5-1, the J gene TRBJ1-6, with D unresolved. Germline V gene sequence: CDR1 SGHRS, CDR2 YFSETQ. V was shortened by 0 bases and J by 7 bases, with 11 bases between the two germline ends. The CDR3 extends over 15 amino acids.

The rearrangement uses TRBV18 and TRBJ1-1; D possibly corresponds to TRBD1 (6 bases). The CDR3 totals 13 residues. V was pared by 3 bases and J by 10 bases, with 15 bases between. Germline V gene data show CDR1 as KGHSH and CDR2 as LQKENI. CDR3 region: CASSPGHRMGAFF. For the CDR3, the DNA is TGTGCCAGCTCACCGGGACACAGGATGGGAGCTTTCTTT.

This clonotype has just a few counts. The chain couples TRBV7-3 to TRBJ2-1; D tentatively reads TRBD1 or TRBD2 (7 bases each). V dropped 3 bases and J dropped 8 bases, with 14 bases sitting between them. There are 14 residues in the CDR3. CDR1 and CDR2 (germline): SGHTA, FQGTGA. In DNA, the CDR3 is TGTGCCAGCAGCTTGCAGGGGGGGATCGATGAGCAGTTCTTC. It codes for CASSLQGGIDEQFF. Variable domain in full (rest from reference TRBV7-3 and TRBJ2-1): GAGVSQTPSNKVTEKGKYVELRCDPISGHTALYWYRQSLGQGPEFLIYFQGTGAADDSGLPNDRFFAVRPEGSVSTLKIQRTERGDSAVYLCASSLQGGIDEQFFGPGTRLTVL.

This clonotype came up a few times. V gene TRBV7-9 combines with J gene TRBJ2-7; unclear D gene. The CDR3 length is 15 residues. The ends were cut back, 5 bases at V and 1 base at J, with 15 bases in the middle. Germline V gene data show CDR1 as SEHNR and CDR2 as FQNEAQ (reference sequence). CDR3 bases: TGTGCCAGCAGCCTCCAGGTCGGGCGATCCTACGAGCAGTACTTC. It is translated as CASSLQVGRSYEQYF.

The gene calls are TRBV9 and TRBJ2-1, with 9 bases that match TRBD1. The junction had 11 bases not matched to a gene; V was cut back by 7 bases and J by 6 bases. The CDR3 is 15 amino acids. CDR1 is SGDLS, CDR2 YYNGEE, per germline. Here the CDR3 DNA reads TGTGCCAGCGGAACCGGGACAGGGAGAAGCAATGAGCAGTTCTTC. Translated: CASGTGTGRSNEQFF.

This clonotype was detected a few times. This chain connects TRBV10-3 to TRBJ1-1, with 8 positions matching TRBD1. This CDR3 region has 13 residues. Per the germline V gene, CDR1 is ENHRY and CDR2 is SYGVKD. With 11 bases clipped from V and 0 bases from J, the junction kept 5 bases outside the gene matches. The CDR3 here is CALTTGVNTEAFF. Here the CDR3 DNA reads TGTGCCTTAACGACAGGGGTGAACACTGAAGCTTTCTTT.

This clonotype was seen a few times. This chain links TRBV4-3 with TRBJ2-3, with a possible D match to TRBD2 (5 bases). The CDR3 has 14 residues. The germline V gene has CDR1 LGHNA and CDR2 YSLEER. Trimming shortened V by 0 bases and J by 6 bases, and 10 bases separated the two germline ends. In DNA form, the CDR3 reads TGCGCCAGCAGCCAAGACCCGGGGTTTGATACGCAGTATTTT. It yields the protein CASSQDPGFDTQYF.

This clonotype was observed a few times. The chain recombines TRBV6-2 or TRBV6-3 with TRBJ2-3; TRBD1 matches 7 bases. CDR1 MNHEY and CDR2 SVGEGT come from the germline V gene. Unmatched junction bases numbered 9, after V lost 6 bases and J lost 0 bases. The CDR3 covers 16 residues. CDR3 loop: CASRDPGQYSTDTQYF. In DNA, the CDR3 is TGTGCCAGCAGAGATCCGGGACAGTATAGCACAGATACGCAGTATTTT.

This sequence joins TRBV5-5 and TRBJ1-2, with TRBD1 identical over 10 bases. In germline, CDR1 is SGHKS, CDR2 YYEKEE (reference sequence). V gave up 4 bases and J gave up 0 bases; unmatched junction bases: 12. The length of the CDR3 is 18 residues. This chain's CDR3 is CASSRPGQGISPNYGYTF. DNA of the CDR3: TGTGCCAGCAGCAGACCGGGACAGGGGATTTCTCCTAACTATGGCTACACCTTC.

This clonotype occurred a few times. V is TRBV7-9 and J is TRBJ2-1; D is unclear. V was trimmed by 0 bases and J by 6 bases, leaving 9 bases between them. CDR3 length: 14 amino acids. CDR1 and CDR2 (germline): SEHNR, FQNEAQ (reference sequence). As DNA, the CDR3 is TGTGCCAGCAGCTTAGCTTTCTCCAGCAATGAGCAGTTCTTC. This gives the protein CASSLAFSSNEQFF.

The chain couples TRBV7-9 to TRBJ2-2; possibly TRBD2 for D (6 bases). This CDR3 contains 13 residues. CDR1 and CDR2 from the germline V gene are SEHNR and FQNEAQ (reference sequence). The V gene lost 5 bases and the J gene lost 7 bases, with 11 bases spanning the gap. In nucleotides, the CDR3 is TGTGCCAGCAGCATGCGGGGTATCGGGGAGCTGTTTTTT. Translated: CASSMRGIGELFF.

This clonotype came up many times. This chain connects TRBV7-2 to TRBJ1-5; 7 positions agree with TRBD1. The CDR3 totals 13 residues. Germline assignment: CDR1 SGHTA and CDR2 FQGNSA. Trimming removed 5 bases from V and 4 bases from J; junction bases left unmatched: 2. The CDR3 protein is CASSPGQNQPQHF. CDR3 nucleotide sequence: TGTGCCAGCAGCCCGGGACAGAATCAGCCCCAGCATTTT.